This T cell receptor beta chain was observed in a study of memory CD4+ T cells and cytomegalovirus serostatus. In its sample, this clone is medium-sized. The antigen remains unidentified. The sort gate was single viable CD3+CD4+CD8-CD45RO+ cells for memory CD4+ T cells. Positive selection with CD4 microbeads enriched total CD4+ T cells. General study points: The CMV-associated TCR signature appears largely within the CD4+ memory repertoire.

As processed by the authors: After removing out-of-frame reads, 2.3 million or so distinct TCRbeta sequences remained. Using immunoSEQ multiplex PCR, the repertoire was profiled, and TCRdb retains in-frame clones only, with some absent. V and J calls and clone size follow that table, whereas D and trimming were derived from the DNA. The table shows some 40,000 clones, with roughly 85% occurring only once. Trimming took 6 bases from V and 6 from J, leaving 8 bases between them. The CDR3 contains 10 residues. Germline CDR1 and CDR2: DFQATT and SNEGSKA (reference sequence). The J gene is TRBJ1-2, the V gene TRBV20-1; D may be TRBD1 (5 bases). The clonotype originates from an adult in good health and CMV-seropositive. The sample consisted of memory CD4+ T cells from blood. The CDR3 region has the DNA TGCAGTGCGGCAGGGAATGGCTACACCTTC. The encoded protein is CSAAGNGYTF.